This entry lists 31 T cell receptor beta chains sequenced from one sample in a study of shared clonotypes between healthy human individuals. The table came from immunoSEQ multiplex PCR; TCRdb's copy has only in-frame clones and leaves some out. The sample shows about 360,000 clones, around 79% of them seen only once. The sequenced sample was memory CD4+ T cells sorted from blood. Indicated subset: CD45RA-negative fraction. The receptors were sampled from a young man in good health.

The chain employs TRBV5-8 and TRBJ1-2; the D gene is possibly TRBD1 (5 bases). The CDR3 length is 13 residues. V lost 2 bases to trimming and J lost 3 bases, with 8 bases between them. CDR1 is SGHTS and CDR2 is YDEGEE in the germline V gene. The CDR3 DNA sequence: TGTGCCAGCAGCTTAGGCAGGGACTATGGCTACACCTTC. The encoded protein is CASSLGRDYGYTF.

The V gene is TRBV5-4, the J gene TRBJ2-1; 16 bases align to TRBD2. Germline V gene sequence: CDR1 SGHNT, CDR2 YYREEE (reference sequence). The CDR3 is 18 amino acids. V was pared by 4 bases and J by 0 bases, with 4 bases of the junction left unmatched. CDR3 nucleotides: TGTGCCAGCAGCGCCGGGACTAGCGGGAGGGGCTCCTACAATGAGCAGTTCTTC. Translated, it gives CASSAGTSGRGSYNEQFF.

The chain couples TRBV2 to TRBJ2-7; 12 nucleotides line up with TRBD2. This CDR3 has 17 amino acids. The germline CDR1 and CDR2 sequences are SNHLY and FYNNEI. V lost 6 bases, J lost 3 bases, and 12 bases stayed unmatched. CDR3 sequence: CASRAGLAGGDLYEQYF. In DNA form, the CDR3 reads TGTGCCAGCAGGGCGGGACTAGCGGGCGGTGACCTCTACGAGCAGTACTTC. The full variable domain, rest sourced from reference TRBV2 and TRBJ2-7, is EPEVTQTPSHQVTQMGQEVILRCVPISNHLYFYWYRQILGQKVEFLVSFYNNEISEKSEIFDDQFSVERPDGSNFTLKIRSTKLEDSAMYFCASRAGLAGGDLYEQYFGPGTRLTVT.

This chain's CDR3 is CASSWGSKGNQPQHF. The CDR3 DNA sequence: TGTGCCAGCAGTTGGGGGTCCAAGGGCAATCAGCCCCAGCATTTT. This chain joins TRBV28 and TRBJ1-5; perhaps TRBD1 as D (5 bases). The ends were cut back, 4 bases at V and 2 bases at J, with 12 bases in the middle. This CDR3 is built from 15 residues. Germline CDR1 is MDHEN and CDR2 is SYDVKM. Drawing the rest from reference TRBV28 and TRBJ1-5, the complete variable domain is DVKVTQSSRYLVKRTGEKVFLECVQDMDHENMFWYRQDPGLGLRLIYFSYDVKMKEKGDIPEGYSVSREKKERFSLILESASTNQTSMYLCASSWGSKGNQPQHFGDGTRLSIL.

CDR3 residues: CASSLQGEAFF. CDR3 DNA: TGTGCCAGCAGTTTACAGGGGGAAGCTTTCTTT. J is TRBJ1-1 and V is TRBV28; the D gene is possibly TRBD1 (6 bases). The CDR3 totals 11 residues. Between the trimmed V and J ends, which lost 2 bases and 8 bases, there was a span of 6 bases. Per germline, CDR1 MDHEN and CDR2 SYDVKM. Full variable domain (missing parts from reference TRBV28 and TRBJ1-1): DVKVTQSSRYLVKRTGEKVFLECVQDMDHENMFWYRQDPGLGLRLIYFSYDVKMKEKGDIPEGYSVSREKKERFSLILESASTNQTSMYLCASSLQGEAFFGQGTRLTVV.

This clone was seen a handful of times. This chain joins TRBV7-9 and TRBJ2-3; D not resolved. This CDR3 is 16 amino acids long. V lost 1 base and J lost 4, with 15 bases in between. Germline V gene lookup returns CDR1 SEHNR and CDR2 FQNEAQ (reference sequence). The CDR3 DNA follows: TGTGCCAGCAGCTTAGGGCCTGGGAAGTCCGCAGATACGCAGTATTTT. Translating it yields CASSLGPGKSADTQYF.

This chain connects TRBV5-5 to TRBJ2-7; 9 nucleotides align to TRBD1. Per germline, CDR1 SGHKS and CDR2 YYEKEE (reference sequence). Trimming removed 4 bases from V and 0 bases from J; junction bases left unmatched: 8. The CDR3 totals 16 residues. This CDR3 reads CASSHQDRGSSYEQYF. CDR3 bases: TGTGCCAGCAGCCACCAGGACAGGGGAAGCTCCTACGAGCAGTACTTC.

This chain links TRBV9 with TRBJ2-1, with D perhaps matching TRBD1 (5 bases). Germline CDR1 is SGDLS and CDR2 is YYNGEE. The germline V and J ends were trimmed by 0 bases and 9 bases, with 16 bases remaining between them. The CDR3 totals 15 residues. Here the CDR3 reads CASSVGTVPTGEQFF. The CDR3 nucleotides read TGTGCCAGCAGCGTAGGCACAGTCCCAACAGGTGAGCAGTTCTTC.

This sequence joins TRBV20-1 and TRBJ1-4, with D unclear. CDR1 and CDR2 from the germline V gene are DFQATT and SNEGSKA (reference sequence). The CDR3 loop spans 11 amino acids. Trimming left V 0 bases short and J 7 bases short, with 3 bases between. The CDR3: CSAREVEKLFF. The CDR3 DNA is TGCAGTGCTAGAGAGGTTGAAAAACTGTTTTTT.

The chain couples TRBV2 to TRBJ2-1, with a weak D call TRBD2 (6 bases). This CDR3 contains 13 residues. Germline V gene data show CDR1 as SNHLY and CDR2 as FYNNEI. Trimming left V 7 bases short and J 5 bases short, with 12 bases between. The CDR3 DNA reads TGTGCCAGCAAGGAGGGAGTGGACAATGAGCAGTTCTTC. Protein: CASKEGVDNEQFF.

This clone was counted between two and nine times. Other DNA sequences in the same sample also yield this CDR3. The chain recombines TRBV11-2 with TRBJ1-2; no firm D call. This CDR3 contains 12 residues. Germline V gene data show CDR1 as SGHAT and CDR2 as FQNNGV. The V and J ends lost 0 bases and 7 bases respectively, with 6 bases between them. The CDR3 reads CASSLEKGGYTF. As DNA, the CDR3 is TGTGCCAGCAGCTTAGAAAAGGGTGGCTACACCTTC.

V is TRBV9 and J is TRBJ1-1, with TRBD1 identical over 9 bases. Looked up from germline, CDR1 is SGDLS and CDR2 is YYNGEE. The length of the CDR3 is 15 residues. The V gene end was trimmed by 3 bases and the J gene end by 6 bases; junction bases not matched to a gene: 9. This chain's CDR3 is CASSAQGQGTAEAFF. The CDR3 DNA reads as TGTGCCAGCAGCGCCCAGGGACAGGGTACGGCTGAAGCTTTCTTT.

This clone was seen a few times. The V and J genes are TRBV2 and TRBJ2-5; maybe TRBD1 (6 bases). Trimming took off 5 bases at V and 1 base at J, with 11 bases between the two ends. Germline V gene data show CDR1 as SNHLY and CDR2 as FYNNEI. The CDR3 is made up of 14 amino acids. Here the CDR3 DNA reads TGTGCCAGCAGTTCCGGGACAACCCAAGAGACCCAGTACTTC. Encoded protein: CASSSGTTQETQYF. The full variable domain, completed using reference TRBV2 and TRBJ2-5, is EPEVTQTPSHQVTQMGQEVILRCVPISNHLYFYWYRQILGQKVEFLVSFYNNEISEKSEIFDDQFSVERPDGSNFTLKIRSTKLEDSAMYFCASSSGTTQETQYFGPGTRLLVL.

This rearrangement joins TRBV28 to TRBJ2-5, with D perhaps matching TRBD1 or TRBD2 (5 bases each). Trimming removed 5 bases at V and 3 bases at J, with 13 bases between. The germline V gene encodes CDR1 MDHEN and CDR2 SYDVKM. There are 14 residues in the CDR3. CDR3 amino acids: CASSIRDPKETQYF. As DNA, the CDR3 is TGTGCCAGCAGTATCCGGGACCCGAAAGAGACCCAGTACTTC. The full variable domain, its missing parts supplied by reference TRBV28 and TRBJ2-5, is DVKVTQSSRYLVKRTGEKVFLECVQDMDHENMFWYRQDPGLGLRLIYFSYDVKMKEKGDIPEGYSVSREKKERFSLILESASTNQTSMYLCASSIRDPKETQYFGPGTRLLVL.

The chain is built from TRBV6-1 and TRBJ2-1, with TRBD1 identical over 7 bases. V was pared by 6 bases and J by 0 bases, with 2 bases of the junction left unmatched. This CDR3 region has 14 residues. In germline, CDR1 is MNHNS, CDR2 SASEGT. Written as DNA, the CDR3 is TGTGCCAGCAGACGGGACAGCTCCTACAATGAGCAGTTCTTC. Protein: CASRRDSSYNEQFF.

The chain has TRBV10-3 and TRBJ1-3, with D tentatively TRBD1 (5 bases). The CDR3 runs to 16 residues. Trimming took 6 bases from V and 0 from J, leaving 15 bases between them. Looked up from germline, CDR1 is ENHRY and CDR2 is SYGVKD. In DNA, the CDR3 is TGTGCCATCAGCTCCCTACTTGACAGCTCTGGAAACACCATATATTTT. Residues: CAISSLLDSSGNTIYF.

This chain joins TRBV7-8 and TRBJ2-2; 11 bases align to TRBD2. V gave up 3 bases and J gave up 4 bases; unmatched junction bases: 7. The CDR3 contains 17 residues. Germline V CDR1 and CDR2: SGHVS, FQNEAQ. The CDR3 loop is CASSFSVLAGGTGELFF. The CDR3 bases are TGTGCCAGCAGCTTTTCGGTCCTAGCGGGAGGCACCGGGGAGCTGTTTTTT.

As to this clone: A far larger clone is one nucleotide away, so this likely arose from a read error. The chain joins TRBV15 to TRBJ1-4; D is perhaps TRBD1 (6 bases). The CDR3 runs 16 residues. CDR1 LNHNV and CDR2 YYDKDF come from the germline V gene (reference sequence). The CDR3 nucleotides are TGTGCCACCAGCAGAAAAACCGGGACAACAAATGAAAAACTGTTTTTT. Its protein is CATSRKTGTTNEKLFF.

This rearrangement joins TRBV30 to TRBJ1-1; D is undetermined. The germline CDR1 and CDR2 sequences are GTSNPN and SVGIG (reference sequence). The length of the CDR3 is 12 residues. Deletions cut 4 bases from V and 8 bases from J, with 14 bases between. Here the CDR3 DNA reads TGTGCCTGGATTACGGGCAGCCGGGAAGCTTTCTTT. This codes for CAWITGSREAFF.

The table lists this clone with a few counts. The identical CDR3 is also encoded by other nucleotide sequences in the sample. The CDR3 region is CAWGGQGDQPQHF. CDR3 sequence (DNA): TGTGCCTGGGGGGGACAGGGCGATCAGCCCCAGCATTTT. The J gene is TRBJ1-5, the V gene TRBV30, with 9 bases identical to TRBD1. The CDR3 length is 13 residues. In germline, CDR1 is GTSNPN, CDR2 SVGIG (reference sequence). After removal of 5 bases from V and 5 bases from J, the junction contained 4 bases not matched to a gene.

The CDR3 DNA reads as TGTGCCAGCAGTCCCCCAAGTAGCACCTACAATGAGCAGTTCTTC. This codes for CASSPPSSTYNEQFF. The chain links TRBV27 to TRBJ2-1; D gene unclear. Trimming cost V 5 bases and J 2 bases, with 13 bases left between them. The CDR3 has 15 amino acids. Germline V lookup: CDR1 MNHEY, CDR2 SMNVEV (reference sequence).

The chain joins TRBV4-3 to TRBJ2-2, with 12 positions matching TRBD2. Germline CDR1 reads LGHNA; CDR2 reads YSLEER. This CDR3 comprises 17 residues. J was trimmed by 2 bases and V by 0 bases; bases with no gene match: 1. The CDR3 region is CASSQETSGSNTGELFF. CDR3 DNA sequence: TGCGCCAGCAGCCAAGAGACTAGCGGGAGCAACACCGGGGAGCTGTTTTTT.

The chain carries TRBV18 and TRBJ2-7; D remains unclear. Germline CDR1 reads KGHSH; CDR2 reads LQKENI. V lost 1 base to trimming and J lost 7 bases, with 14 bases between them. CDR3 length: 14 residues. In nucleotides, the CDR3 is TGTGCCAGCTCACCACAACCTACCCCTTGGGAGCAGTACTTC. This translates into CASSPQPTPWEQYF. The full variable domain, its missing parts supplied by reference TRBV18 and TRBJ2-7, is NAGVMQNPRHLVRRRGQEARLRCSPMKGHSHVYWYRQLPEEGLKFMVYLQKENIIDESGMPKERFSAEFPKEGPSILRIQQVVRGDSAAYFCASSPQPTPWEQYFGPGTRLTVT.

The rearrangement joins TRBV6-4 to TRBJ1-5; 9 positions match TRBD1. This CDR3 contains 20 residues. Looked up from germline, CDR1 is MRHNA and CDR2 is SNTAGT. J was trimmed by 6 bases and V by 0 bases; bases with no gene match: 18. The CDR3 spells CASSDSNDRGGDEWGQPQHF. The CDR3 nucleotides read TGTGCCAGCAGTGACTCAAATGACAGGGGGGGTGATGAGTGGGGTCAGCCCCAGCATTTT.

This clone was seen more than once but under ten times. The chain joins TRBV2 to TRBJ2-1; D might be TRBD2 (5 bases). The germline V gene encodes CDR1 SNHLY and CDR2 FYNNEI. V was shortened by 6 bases and J by 5 bases, with 11 bases between the two germline ends. The length of the CDR3 is 13 residues. CDR3 bases: TGTGCCAGCAGCGCACTAGTTAACAATGAGCAGTTCTTC. Translated: CASSALVNNEQFF.

This chain uses TRBV19 with TRBJ2-2; 7 bases align to TRBD1. The V gene end was trimmed by 5 bases and the J gene end by 6 bases; junction bases not matched to a gene: 3. In germline, CDR1 is LNHDA, CDR2 SQIVND (reference sequence). The CDR3 consists of 13 residues. In DNA, the CDR3 is TGTGCCAGTAGTGGGCAGGGGGCCGGGGAGCTGTTTTTT. Residues: CASSGQGAGELFF.

The V call is TRBV18, the J call TRBJ2-5; D is uncertain. Germline CDR1 and CDR2: KGHSH and LQKENI. V dropped 5 bases and J dropped 3 bases, with 7 bases sitting between them. The CDR3 is made up of 12 amino acids. The CDR3 here is CASSEFKETQYF. CDR3 bases: TGTGCCAGCTCAGAATTCAAAGAGACCCAGTACTTC. The entire variable domain, with the rest obtained from reference TRBV18 and TRBJ2-5, is as follows: NAGVMQNPRHLVRRRGQEARLRCSPMKGHSHVYWYRQLPEEGLKFMVYLQKENIIDESGMPKERFSAEFPKEGPSILRIQQVVRGDSAAYFCASSEFKETQYFGPGTRLLVL.

Only a few counts were recorded for this clone. The chain is built from TRBV28 and TRBJ2-7; D not certain. Per the germline V gene, CDR1 is MDHEN and CDR2 is SYDVKM. The CDR3 length is 13 residues. V was pared by 5 bases and J by 2 bases, with 10 bases between. The CDR3 DNA is TGTGCCAGCAGTGCCCCGGTGCCCTACGAGCAGTACTTC. Protein product: CASSAPVPYEQYF. The full variable domain, its missing parts supplied by reference TRBV28 and TRBJ2-7, is DVKVTQSSRYLVKRTGEKVFLECVQDMDHENMFWYRQDPGLGLRLIYFSYDVKMKEKGDIPEGYSVSREKKERFSLILESASTNQTSMYLCASSAPVPYEQYFGPGTRLTVT.

The chain recombines TRBV7-4 with TRBJ2-7; 8 bases match TRBD1. Losses at the gene ends were 7 bases for V and 3 bases for J; bases not matched to a gene: 8. Per the germline V gene, CDR1 is SGHVT and CDR2 is SQSDAQ. This CDR3 spans 14 amino acids. The CDR3 coding sequence is TGTGCCAGCAACTATCCACAGGGGGACTACGAGCAGTACTTC. It specifies CASNYPQGDYEQYF. Full variable domain (remainder filled in from reference TRBV7-4 and TRBJ2-7): GAGVSQSPRYKVAKRGRDVALRCDSISGHVTLYWYRQTLGQGSEVLTYSQSDAQRDKSGRPSGRFSAERPERSVSTLKIQRTEQGDSAVYLCASNYPQGDYEQYFGPGTRLTVT.

Written as DNA, the CDR3 is TGTGCCACCAGCAGGGAAACTACGAAGCAGTACTTC. Its translation is CATSRETTKQYF. V and J are TRBV15 and TRBJ2-7; no clear D. Looked up from germline, CDR1 is LNHNV and CDR2 is YYDKDF (reference sequence). This CDR3 contains 12 residues. Trimming shortened V by 3 bases and J by 8 bases, and 11 bases separated the two germline ends.

This rearrangement joins TRBV6-6 to TRBJ1-1; D possibly corresponds to TRBD1 (5 bases). V was shortened by 6 bases and J by 1 base, with 15 bases between the two germline ends. Germline V gene sequence: CDR1 MNHNY, CDR2 SVGAGI (reference sequence). This CDR3 has 15 residues. The DNA of the CDR3 is TGTGCCAGCAGACATTGGGTCGGGGGGAACACTGAAGCTTTCTTT. The encoded protein is CASRHWVGGNTEAFF.